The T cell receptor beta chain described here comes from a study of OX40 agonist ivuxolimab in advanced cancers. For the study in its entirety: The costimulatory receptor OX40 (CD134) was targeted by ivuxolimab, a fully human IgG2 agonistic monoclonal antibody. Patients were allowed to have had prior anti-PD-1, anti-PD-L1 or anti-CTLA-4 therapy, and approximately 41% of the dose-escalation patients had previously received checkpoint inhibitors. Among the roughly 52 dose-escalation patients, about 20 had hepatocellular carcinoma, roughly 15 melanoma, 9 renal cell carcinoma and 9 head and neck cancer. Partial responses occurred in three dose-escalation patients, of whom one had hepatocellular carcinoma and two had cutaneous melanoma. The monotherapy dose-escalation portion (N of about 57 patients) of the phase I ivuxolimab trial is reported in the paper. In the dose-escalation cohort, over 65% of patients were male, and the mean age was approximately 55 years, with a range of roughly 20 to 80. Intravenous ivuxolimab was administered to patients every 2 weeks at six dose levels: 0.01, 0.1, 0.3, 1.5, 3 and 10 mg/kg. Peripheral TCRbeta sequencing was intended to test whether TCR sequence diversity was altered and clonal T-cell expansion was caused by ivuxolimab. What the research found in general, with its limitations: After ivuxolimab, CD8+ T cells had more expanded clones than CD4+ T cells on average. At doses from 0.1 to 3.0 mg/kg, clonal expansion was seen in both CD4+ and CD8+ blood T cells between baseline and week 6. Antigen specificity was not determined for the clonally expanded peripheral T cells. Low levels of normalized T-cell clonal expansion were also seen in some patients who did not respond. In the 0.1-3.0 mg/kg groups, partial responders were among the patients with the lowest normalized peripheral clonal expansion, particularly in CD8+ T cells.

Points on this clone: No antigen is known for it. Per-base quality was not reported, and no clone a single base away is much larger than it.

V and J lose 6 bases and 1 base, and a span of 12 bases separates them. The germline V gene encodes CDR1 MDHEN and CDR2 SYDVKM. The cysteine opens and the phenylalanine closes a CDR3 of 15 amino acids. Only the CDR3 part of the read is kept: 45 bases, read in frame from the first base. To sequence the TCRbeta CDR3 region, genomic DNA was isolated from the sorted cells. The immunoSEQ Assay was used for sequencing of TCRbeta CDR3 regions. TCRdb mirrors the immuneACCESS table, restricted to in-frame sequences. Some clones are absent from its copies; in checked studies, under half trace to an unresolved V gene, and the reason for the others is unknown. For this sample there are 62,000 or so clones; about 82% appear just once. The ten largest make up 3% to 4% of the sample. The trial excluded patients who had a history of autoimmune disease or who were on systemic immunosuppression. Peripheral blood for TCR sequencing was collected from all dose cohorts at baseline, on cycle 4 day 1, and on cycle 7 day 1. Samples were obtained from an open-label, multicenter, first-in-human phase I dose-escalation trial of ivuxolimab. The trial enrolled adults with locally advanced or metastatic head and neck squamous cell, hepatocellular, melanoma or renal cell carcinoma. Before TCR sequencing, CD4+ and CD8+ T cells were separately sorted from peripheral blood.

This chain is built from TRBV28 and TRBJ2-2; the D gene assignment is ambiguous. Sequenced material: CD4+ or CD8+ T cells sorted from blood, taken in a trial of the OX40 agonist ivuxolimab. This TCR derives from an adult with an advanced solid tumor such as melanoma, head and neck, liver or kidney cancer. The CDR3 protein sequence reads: CASRDLDRNTGELFF. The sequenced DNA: TGTGCCAGCAGGGACCTCGATCGGAACACCGGGGAGCTGTTTTTT.